This T cell receptor (beta chain) was obtained from a study of shared clonotypes between healthy human individuals. Study-level background: Samples came from two female and three male donors aged 18 to 49. Every donor yielded three CD4 naive, three CD4 memory, two CD8 naive and one CD8 memory plate.

Clones were read by immunoSEQ multiplex PCR, and TCRdb kept only the in-frame ones, dropping some. Seen here are over 2 million clones, about 95% observed once, and the top ten hold about 1.1%. Trimming cost V 4 bases and J 0 bases, with 9 bases left between them. Germline-derived CDR1 and CDR2 are SGHVS and FQNEAQ. CDR3 length equals 15 residues. Terminally differentiated effector memory CD45RA+ cells were left out of the naive CD8 fraction, which was CD45RO-negative and positively selected for CCR7. The source of this sequence is a man aged 18-30 years in good health. Sequences were obtained from naive CD8+ T cells sorted from blood. The chain employs TRBV7-8 and TRBJ1-4, with D maybe TRBD1 (5 bases). CDR3 amino acids: CASSSGGSTNEKLFF. In DNA form, the CDR3 reads TGTGCCAGCAGCTCCGGGGGGTCAACTAATGAAAAACTGTTTTTT.